The 9 T cell receptor beta chains in this list originate from one sample, sequenced in a study of blood T cell repertoires in COVID-19. Repertoires were generated with immunoSEQ multiplex PCR, while TCRdb's copy carries only in-frame clones and drops some. The data contain about 81,000 clones, approximately 90% of them singletons. Specimen: PBMCs or T cells enriched from blood (not recorded which). These receptors came from a woman aged 45-59 years with acute COVID-19.

The chain employs TRBV19 and TRBJ2-1; D is perhaps TRBD1 (5 bases). Germline CDR1 LNHDA, CDR2 SQIVND (reference sequence). This CDR3 is built from 13 residues. V lost 6 bases and J 5 bases, leaving 11 bases between the germline ends. The CDR3 loop reads CASREQGDNEQFF. The CDR3 coding sequence is TGTGCCAGTAGGGAGCAGGGTGACAATGAGCAGTTCTTC.

CDR3 protein: CASSPRGGVRLNQPQHF. DNA of the CDR3: TGTGCCAGTAGTCCCCGGGGGGGGGTGAGGCTCAATCAGCCCCAGCATTTT. This chain joins TRBV19 and TRBJ1-5; tentatively, D is TRBD1 (5 bases). The germline V and J ends were trimmed by 5 bases and 3 bases, with 20 bases remaining between them. CDR1 is LNHDA and CDR2 is SQIVND in the germline V gene (reference sequence). This CDR3 is 17 amino acids long.

V and J are TRBV7-2 and TRBJ2-1, with 9 nucleotides matching TRBD2. The germline CDR1 and CDR2 sequences are SGHTA and FQGNSA. V lost 8 bases to trimming and J lost 5 bases; unmatched junction nucleotides: 4. The CDR3 is 13 residues long. CDR3 loop: CASSGGRDNEQFF. The CDR3 nucleotides are TGTGCCAGCTCGGGCGGGAGGGACAATGAGCAGTTCTTC.

The J gene is TRBJ1-4, the V gene TRBV27; possible D gene TRBD1, 5 bases. Germline-derived CDR1 and CDR2 are MNHEY and SMNVEV (reference sequence). The CDR3 runs 15 residues. The V end lost 1 base, the J end lost 7 bases, and 13 bases lay between the germline ends. CDR3 DNA sequence: TGTGCCAGCAGTTTATTCCGGGGGGTTGGTGAAAAACTGTTTTTT. Translating gives CASSLFRGVGEKLFF. The whole variable domain, remainder taken from reference TRBV27 and TRBJ1-4, is EAQVTQNPRYLITVTGKKLTVTCSQNMNHEYMSWYRQDPGLGLRQIYYSMNVEVTDKGDVPEGYKVSRKEKRNFPLILESPSPNQTSLYFCASSLFRGVGEKLFFGSGTQLSVL.

The rearrangement joins TRBV18 to TRBJ1-2, with D possibly being TRBD1 (6 bases). The ends were cut back, 6 bases at V and 8 bases at J, with 19 bases in the middle. CDR3 length: 14 residues. Germline-derived CDR1 and CDR2 are KGHSH and LQKENI. The CDR3 coding sequence is TGTGCCAGCTCGTTTCAAGGACAGTTATCGGGCTACACCTTC. Its protein is CASSFQGQLSGYTF.

The rearrangement links TRBV5-1 to TRBJ1-3; TRBD1 matches 9 bases. The length of the CDR3 is 14 residues. In germline, CDR1 is SGHRS, CDR2 YFSETQ. Trimming at V came to 3 bases and at J to 5 bases, leaving 3 bases not matched to a gene. CDR3: CASSWDRERNTIYF. Here the CDR3 DNA reads TGCGCCAGCAGCTGGGACAGGGAAAGAAACACCATATATTTT.

In its sample, this clone was seen once. The chain couples TRBV6-5 to TRBJ1-3; D not resolved. V lost 9 bases, J lost 0 bases, and 15 bases lay in between. The germline CDR1 and CDR2 sequences are MNHEY and SVGAGI. The CDR3 is 15 residues long. CDR3 amino acids: CASCLELSSGNTIYF. The CDR3 DNA reads TGTGCCAGTTGCCTGGAGCTAAGCTCTGGAAACACCATATATTTT.

The sample holds one count of this clone. The chain combines TRBV30 with TRBJ1-3; 8 nucleotides line up with TRBD1. Germline CDR1 and CDR2: GTSNPN and SVGIG (reference sequence). The V segment lost 3 bases and the J segment 8 bases; nucleotides outside the gene matches: 12. This CDR3 has 15 residues. As DNA, the CDR3 is TGTGCCTGGAGGGACAGGGAGAGCAGCCGTGACACCATATATTTT. Amino acids: CAWRDRESSRDTIYF.

The V call is TRBV4-3, the J call TRBJ1-2, with 11 positions matching TRBD1. V shed 4 bases and J 6 bases; nucleotides not matched to a gene: 16. This CDR3 comprises 18 residues. Germline values: CDR1 LGHNA, CDR2 YSLEER. In DNA form, the CDR3 reads TGCGCCAGCAGCCGGGACGCCGGGACAGGGGGGCGGGGGGATGGCTACACCTTC. Translation: CASSRDAGTGGRGDGYTF.